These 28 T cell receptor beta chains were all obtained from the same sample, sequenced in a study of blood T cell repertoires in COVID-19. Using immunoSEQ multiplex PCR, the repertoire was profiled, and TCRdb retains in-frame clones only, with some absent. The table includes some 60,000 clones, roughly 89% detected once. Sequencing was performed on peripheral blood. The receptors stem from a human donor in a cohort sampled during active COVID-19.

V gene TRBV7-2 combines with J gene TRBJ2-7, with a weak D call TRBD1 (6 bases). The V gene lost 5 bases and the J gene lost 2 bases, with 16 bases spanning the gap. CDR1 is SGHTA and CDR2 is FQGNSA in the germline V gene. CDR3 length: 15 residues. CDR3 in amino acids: CASSASSGAAYEQYF. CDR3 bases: TGTGCCAGCAGCGCCTCGTCAGGGGCGGCCTACGAGCAGTACTTC. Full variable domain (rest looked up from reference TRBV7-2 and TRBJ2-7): GAGVSQSPSNKVTEKGKDVELRCDPISGHTALYWYRQSLGQGLEFLIYFQGNSAPDKSGLPSDRFSAERTGGSVSTLTIQRTQQEDSAVYLCASSASSGAAYEQYFGPGTRLTVT.

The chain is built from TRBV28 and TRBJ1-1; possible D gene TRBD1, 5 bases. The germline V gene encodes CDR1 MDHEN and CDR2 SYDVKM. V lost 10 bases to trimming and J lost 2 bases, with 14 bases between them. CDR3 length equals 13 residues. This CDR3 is CATMGLLNTEAFF. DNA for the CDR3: TGTGCCACTATGGGACTGCTTAACACTGAAGCTTTCTTT.

The CDR3 loop is CASTPLPGYGYTF. CDR3 nucleotides: TGTGCCAGCACCCCTTTGCCCGGGTATGGCTACACCTTC. The chain carries TRBV28 and TRBJ1-2, with D uncertain. The germline V gene has CDR1 MDHEN and CDR2 SYDVKM. The CDR3 is made up of 13 amino acids. Trimming left V 7 bases short and J 5 bases short, with 14 bases between.

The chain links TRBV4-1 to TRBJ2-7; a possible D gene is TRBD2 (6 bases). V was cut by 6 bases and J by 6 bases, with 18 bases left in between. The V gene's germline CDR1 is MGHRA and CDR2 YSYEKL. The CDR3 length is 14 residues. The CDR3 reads CASSQPAGRREQYF. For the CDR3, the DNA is TGCGCCAGCAGTCAACCGGCGGGGAGGCGCGAGCAGTACTTC.

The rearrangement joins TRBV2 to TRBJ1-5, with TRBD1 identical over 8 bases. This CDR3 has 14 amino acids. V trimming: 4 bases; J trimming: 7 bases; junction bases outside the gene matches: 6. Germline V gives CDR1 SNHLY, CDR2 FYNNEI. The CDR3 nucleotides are TGTGCCAGCAGTGGCCAGGGGGCACACCAGCCCCAGCATTTT. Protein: CASSGQGAHQPQHF.

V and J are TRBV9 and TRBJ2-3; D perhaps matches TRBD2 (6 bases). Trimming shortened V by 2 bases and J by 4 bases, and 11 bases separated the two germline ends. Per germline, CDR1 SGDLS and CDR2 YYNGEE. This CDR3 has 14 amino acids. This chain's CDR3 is CASSVSSDADTQYF. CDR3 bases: TGTGCCAGCAGCGTTTCTAGCGATGCAGATACGCAGTATTTT.

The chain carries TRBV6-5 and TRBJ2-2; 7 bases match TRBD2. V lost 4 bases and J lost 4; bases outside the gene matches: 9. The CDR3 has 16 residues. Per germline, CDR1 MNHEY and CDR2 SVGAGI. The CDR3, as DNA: TGTGCCAGCAGTTCCTTGGCGGGAGCGGCCACCGGGGAGCTGTTTTTT. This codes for CASSSLAGAATGELFF.

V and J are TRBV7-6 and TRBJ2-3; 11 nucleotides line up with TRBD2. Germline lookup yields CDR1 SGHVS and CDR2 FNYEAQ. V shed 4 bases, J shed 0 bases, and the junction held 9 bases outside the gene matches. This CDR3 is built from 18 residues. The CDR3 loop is CASSSGTSGWTSTDTQYF. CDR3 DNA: TGTGCCAGCAGCTCGGGGACTAGCGGCTGGACTAGCACAGATACGCAGTATTTT.

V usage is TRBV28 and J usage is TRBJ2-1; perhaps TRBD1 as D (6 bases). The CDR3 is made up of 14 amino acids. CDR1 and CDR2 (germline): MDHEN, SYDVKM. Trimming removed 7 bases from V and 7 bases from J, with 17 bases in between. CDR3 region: CASNPGAWTNEQFF. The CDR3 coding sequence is TGTGCCAGCAACCCAGGGGCCTGGACTAATGAGCAGTTCTTC.

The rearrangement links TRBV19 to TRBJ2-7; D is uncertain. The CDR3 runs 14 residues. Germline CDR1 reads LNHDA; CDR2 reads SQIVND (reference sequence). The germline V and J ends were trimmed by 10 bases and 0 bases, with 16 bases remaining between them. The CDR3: CAIMVAEHSYEQYF. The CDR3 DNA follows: TGTGCCATCATGGTGGCGGAACACTCCTACGAGCAGTACTTC. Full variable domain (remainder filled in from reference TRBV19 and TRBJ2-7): DGGITQSPKYLFRKEGQNVTLSCEQNLNHDAMYWYRQDPGQGLRLIYYSQIVNDFQKGDIAEGYSVSREKKESFPLTVTSAQKNPTAFYLCAIMVAEHSYEQYFGPGTRLTVT.

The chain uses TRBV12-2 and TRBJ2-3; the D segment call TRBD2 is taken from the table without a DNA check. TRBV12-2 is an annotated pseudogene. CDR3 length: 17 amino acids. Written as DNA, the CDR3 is TGTGCAAGTCGCCTATCCCCGGGACTAGGTAAGAAAGATACGCAGTATTTT. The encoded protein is CASRLSPGLGKKDTQYF.

The DNA for the CDR3 is TGTGCCTGGAGTACTTATCCAGCGGGGGGTGATCCAGATACGCAGTATTTT. Encoded protein: CAWSTYPAGGDPDTQYF. The rearrangement joins TRBV30 to TRBJ2-3; 9 bases agree with TRBD2. The trim removed 2 bases at V and 4 bases at J, leaving 13 bases unmatched. The CDR3 sequence is 17 residues long. Germline V CDR1 and CDR2: GTSNPN, SVGIG (reference sequence).

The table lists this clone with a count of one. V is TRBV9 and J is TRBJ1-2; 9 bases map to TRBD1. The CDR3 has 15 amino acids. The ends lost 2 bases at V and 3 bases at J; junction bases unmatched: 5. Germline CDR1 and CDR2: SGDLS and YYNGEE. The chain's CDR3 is CASSVGQGYYYGYTF. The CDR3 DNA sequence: TGTGCCAGCAGCGTTGGACAGGGGTACTACTATGGCTACACCTTC.

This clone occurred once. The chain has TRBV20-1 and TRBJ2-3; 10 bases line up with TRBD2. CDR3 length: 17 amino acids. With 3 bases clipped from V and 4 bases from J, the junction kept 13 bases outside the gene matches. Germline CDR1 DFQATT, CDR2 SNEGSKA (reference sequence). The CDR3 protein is CSASGNGERGGADTQYF. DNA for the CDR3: TGCAGTGCTAGTGGAAACGGGGAGCGGGGGGGCGCAGATACGCAGTATTTT.

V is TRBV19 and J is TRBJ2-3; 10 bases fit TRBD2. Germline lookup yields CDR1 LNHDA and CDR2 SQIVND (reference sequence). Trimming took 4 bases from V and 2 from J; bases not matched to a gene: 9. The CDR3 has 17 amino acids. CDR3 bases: TGTGCCAGTAGTAGTATCGGACTAGCGGCGCCCACAGATACGCAGTATTTT. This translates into CASSSIGLAAPTDTQYF.

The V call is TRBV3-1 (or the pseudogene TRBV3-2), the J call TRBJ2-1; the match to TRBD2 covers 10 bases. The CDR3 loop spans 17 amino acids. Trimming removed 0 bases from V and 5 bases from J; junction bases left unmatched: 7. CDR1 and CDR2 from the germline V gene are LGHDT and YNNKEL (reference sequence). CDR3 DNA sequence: TGTGCCAGCAGCCAAGATGTCGGGACTAGCGTCCACAATGAGCAGTTCTTC. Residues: CASSQDVGTSVHNEQFF.

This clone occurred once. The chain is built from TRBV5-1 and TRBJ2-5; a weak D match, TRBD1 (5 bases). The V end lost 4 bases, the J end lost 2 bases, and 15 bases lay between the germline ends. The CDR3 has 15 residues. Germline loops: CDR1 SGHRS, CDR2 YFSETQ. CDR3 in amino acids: CASSPEHRKQETQYF. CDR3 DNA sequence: TGCGCCAGCAGCCCGGAGCACAGGAAACAAGAGACCCAGTACTTC.

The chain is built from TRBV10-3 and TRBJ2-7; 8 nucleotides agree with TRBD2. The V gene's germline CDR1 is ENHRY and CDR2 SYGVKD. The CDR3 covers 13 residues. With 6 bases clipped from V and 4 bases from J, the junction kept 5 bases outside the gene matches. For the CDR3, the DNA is TGTGCCATCAGGACTAGCGAAAAATACGAGCAGTACTTC. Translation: CAIRTSEKYEQYF.

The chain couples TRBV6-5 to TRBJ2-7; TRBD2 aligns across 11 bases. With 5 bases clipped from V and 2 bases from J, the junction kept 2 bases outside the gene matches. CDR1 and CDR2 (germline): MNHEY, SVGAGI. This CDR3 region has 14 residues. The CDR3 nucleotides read TGTGCCAGCAGTCCGGGACTAGCGGCCTACGAGCAGTACTTC. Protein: CASSPGLAAYEQYF.

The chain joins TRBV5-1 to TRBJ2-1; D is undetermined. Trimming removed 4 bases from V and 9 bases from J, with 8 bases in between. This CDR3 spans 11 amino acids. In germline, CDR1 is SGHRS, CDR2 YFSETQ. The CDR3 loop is CASSSSGEQFF. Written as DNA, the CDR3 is TGCGCCAGCAGCAGTTCCGGTGAGCAGTTCTTC.

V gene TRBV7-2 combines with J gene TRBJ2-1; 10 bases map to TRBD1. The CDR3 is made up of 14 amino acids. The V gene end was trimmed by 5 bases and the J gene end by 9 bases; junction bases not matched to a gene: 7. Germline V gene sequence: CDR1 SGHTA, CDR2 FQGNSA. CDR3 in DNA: TGTGCCAGCAGCCCACGACAGGGGGCGGGTGAGCAGTTCTTC. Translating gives CASSPRQGAGEQFF.

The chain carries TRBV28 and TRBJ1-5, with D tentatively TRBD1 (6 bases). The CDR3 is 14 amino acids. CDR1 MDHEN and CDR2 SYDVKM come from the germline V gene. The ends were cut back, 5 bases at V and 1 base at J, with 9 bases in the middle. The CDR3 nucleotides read TGTGCCAGCAGTCAAGGGGGAAGCAATCAGCCCCAGCATTTT. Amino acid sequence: CASSQGGSNQPQHF.

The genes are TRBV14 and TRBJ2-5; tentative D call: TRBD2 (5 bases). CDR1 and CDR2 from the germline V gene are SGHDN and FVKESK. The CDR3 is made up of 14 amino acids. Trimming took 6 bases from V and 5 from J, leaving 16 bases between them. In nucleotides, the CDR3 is TGTGCCAGCAGTCAACGATCTGGCGGGGAGACCCAGTACTTC. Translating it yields CASSQRSGGETQYF. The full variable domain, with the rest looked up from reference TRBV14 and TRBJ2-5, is EAGVTQFPSHSVIEKGQTVTLRCDPISGHDNLYWYRRVMGKEIKFLLHFVKESKQDESGMPNNRFLAERTGGTYSTLKVQPAELEDSGVYFCASSQRSGGETQYFGPGTRLLVL.

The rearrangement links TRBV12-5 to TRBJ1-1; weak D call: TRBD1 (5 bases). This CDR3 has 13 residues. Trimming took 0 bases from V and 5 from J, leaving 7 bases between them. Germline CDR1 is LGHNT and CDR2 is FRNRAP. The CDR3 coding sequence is TGTGCTAGTGGTTTGGTACGGGGGACTGAAGCTTTCTTT. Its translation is CASGLVRGTEAFF.

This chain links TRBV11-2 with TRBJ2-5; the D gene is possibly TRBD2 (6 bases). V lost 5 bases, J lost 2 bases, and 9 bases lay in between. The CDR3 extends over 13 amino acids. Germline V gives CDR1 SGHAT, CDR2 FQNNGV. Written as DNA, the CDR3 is TGTGCCAGCAGCGGGGGGTGGCAAGAGACCCAGTACTTC. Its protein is CASSGGWQETQYF.

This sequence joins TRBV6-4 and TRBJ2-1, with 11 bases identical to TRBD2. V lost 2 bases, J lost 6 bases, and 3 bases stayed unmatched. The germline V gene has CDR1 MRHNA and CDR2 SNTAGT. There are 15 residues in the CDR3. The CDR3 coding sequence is TGTGCCAGCAGTGACACGCTAGCGGGGGGCAATGAGCAGTTCTTC. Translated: CASSDTLAGGNEQFF.

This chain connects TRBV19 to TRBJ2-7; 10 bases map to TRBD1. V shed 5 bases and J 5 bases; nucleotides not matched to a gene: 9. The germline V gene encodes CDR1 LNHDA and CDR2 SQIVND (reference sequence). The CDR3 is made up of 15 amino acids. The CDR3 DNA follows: TGTGCCAGTAGTGATCGAGACAGGGGGCCGAACGAGCAGTACTTC. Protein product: CASSDRDRGPNEQYF.

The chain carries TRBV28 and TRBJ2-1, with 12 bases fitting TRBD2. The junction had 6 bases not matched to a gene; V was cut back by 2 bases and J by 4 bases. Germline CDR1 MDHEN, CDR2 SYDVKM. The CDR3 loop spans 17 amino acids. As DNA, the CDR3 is TGTGCCAGCAGTTTACCCCTTCTAGCGGGGGGGTACAATGAGCAGTTCTTC. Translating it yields CASSLPLLAGGYNEQFF.